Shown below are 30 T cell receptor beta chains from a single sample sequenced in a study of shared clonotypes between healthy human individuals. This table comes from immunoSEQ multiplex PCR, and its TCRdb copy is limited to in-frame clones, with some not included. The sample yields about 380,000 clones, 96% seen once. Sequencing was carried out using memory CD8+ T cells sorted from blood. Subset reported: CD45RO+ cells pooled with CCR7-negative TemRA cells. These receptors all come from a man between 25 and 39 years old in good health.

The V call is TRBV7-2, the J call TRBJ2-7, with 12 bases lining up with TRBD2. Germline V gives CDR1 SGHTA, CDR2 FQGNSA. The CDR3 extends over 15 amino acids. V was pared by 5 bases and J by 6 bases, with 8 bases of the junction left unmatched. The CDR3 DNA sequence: TGTGCCAGCAGCCCGACTAGCGGGAGTATGGGCGAGCAGTACTTC. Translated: CASSPTSGSMGEQYF.

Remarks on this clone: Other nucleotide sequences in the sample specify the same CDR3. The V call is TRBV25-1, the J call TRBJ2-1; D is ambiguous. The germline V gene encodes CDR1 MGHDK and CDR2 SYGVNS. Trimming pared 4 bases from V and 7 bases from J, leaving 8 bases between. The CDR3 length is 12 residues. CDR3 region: CASSVSGNEQFF. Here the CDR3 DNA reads TGTGCCAGCAGTGTCTCAGGAAATGAGCAGTTCTTC.

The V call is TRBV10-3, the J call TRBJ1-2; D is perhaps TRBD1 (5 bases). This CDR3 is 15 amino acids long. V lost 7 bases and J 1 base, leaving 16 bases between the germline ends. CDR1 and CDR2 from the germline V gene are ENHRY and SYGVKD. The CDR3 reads CAITFGDGNNYGYTF. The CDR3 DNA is TGTGCCATCACCTTTGGGGACGGAAATAACTATGGCTACACCTTC.

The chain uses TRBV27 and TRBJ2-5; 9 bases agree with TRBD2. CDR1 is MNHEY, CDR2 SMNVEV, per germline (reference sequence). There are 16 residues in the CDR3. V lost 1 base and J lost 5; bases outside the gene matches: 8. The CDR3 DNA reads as TGTGCCAGCAGTTTATACGCTAGCGGGACGACGGAGACCCAGTACTTC. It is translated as CASSLYASGTTETQYF.

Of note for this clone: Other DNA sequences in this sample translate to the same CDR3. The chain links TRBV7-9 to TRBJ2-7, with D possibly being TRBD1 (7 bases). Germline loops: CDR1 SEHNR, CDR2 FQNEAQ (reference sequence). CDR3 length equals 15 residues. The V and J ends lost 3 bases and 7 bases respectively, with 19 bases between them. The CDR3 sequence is CASSLGRLSGGEQYF. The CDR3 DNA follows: TGTGCCAGCAGCTTGGGGCGACTCTCAGGGGGGGAGCAGTACTTC.

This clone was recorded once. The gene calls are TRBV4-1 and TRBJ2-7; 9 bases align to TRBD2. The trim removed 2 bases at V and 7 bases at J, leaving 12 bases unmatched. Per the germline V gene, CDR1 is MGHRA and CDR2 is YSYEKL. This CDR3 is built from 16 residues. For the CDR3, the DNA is TGCGCCAGCAGCCAACCCGGGCGGCTAGCGGGAAGGGAGCAGTACTTC. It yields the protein CASSQPGRLAGREQYF.

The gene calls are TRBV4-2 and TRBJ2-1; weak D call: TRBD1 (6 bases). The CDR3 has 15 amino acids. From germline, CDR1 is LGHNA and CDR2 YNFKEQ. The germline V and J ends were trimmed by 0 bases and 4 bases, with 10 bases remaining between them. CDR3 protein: CASSQEVRGYNEQFF. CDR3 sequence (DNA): TGTGCCAGCAGCCAAGAAGTGAGGGGGTACAATGAGCAGTTCTTC.

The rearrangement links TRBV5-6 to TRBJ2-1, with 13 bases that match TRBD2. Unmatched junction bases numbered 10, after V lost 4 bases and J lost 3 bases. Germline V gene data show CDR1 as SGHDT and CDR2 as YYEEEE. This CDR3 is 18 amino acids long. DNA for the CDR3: TGTGCCAGCAGCCCTGGACTAGCGGGAGTTATCTACTACAATGAGCAGTTCTTC. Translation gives CASSPGLAGVIYYNEQFF.

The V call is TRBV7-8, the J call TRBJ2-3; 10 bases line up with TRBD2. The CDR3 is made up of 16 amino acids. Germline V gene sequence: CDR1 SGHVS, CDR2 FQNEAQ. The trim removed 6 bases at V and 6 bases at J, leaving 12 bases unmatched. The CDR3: CASSSLAGAFSDTQYF. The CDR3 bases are TGTGCCAGCAGTTCTCTAGCGGGAGCTTTTAGCGATACGCAGTATTTT. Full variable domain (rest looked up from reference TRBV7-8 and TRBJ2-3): GAGVSQSPRYKVAKRGQDVALRCDPISGHVSLFWYQQALGQGPEFLTYFQNEAQLDKSGLPSDRFFAERPEGSVSTLKIQRTQQEDSAVYLCASSSLAGAFSDTQYFGPGTRLTVL.

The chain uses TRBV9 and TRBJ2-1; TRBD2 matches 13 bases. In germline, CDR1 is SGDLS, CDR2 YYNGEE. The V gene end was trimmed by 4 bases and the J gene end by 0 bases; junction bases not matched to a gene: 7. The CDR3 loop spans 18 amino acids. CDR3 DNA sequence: TGTGCCAGCAGCCAACGGACTAGCGGGAGTAGCTCCTACAATGAGCAGTTCTTC. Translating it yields CASSQRTSGSSSYNEQFF. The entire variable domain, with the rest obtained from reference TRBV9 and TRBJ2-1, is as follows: DSGVTQTPKHLITATGQRVTLRCSPRSGDLSVYWYQQSLDQGLQFLIQYYNGEERAKGNILERFSAQQFPDLHSELNLSSLELGDSALYFCASSQRTSGSSSYNEQFFGPGTRLTVL.

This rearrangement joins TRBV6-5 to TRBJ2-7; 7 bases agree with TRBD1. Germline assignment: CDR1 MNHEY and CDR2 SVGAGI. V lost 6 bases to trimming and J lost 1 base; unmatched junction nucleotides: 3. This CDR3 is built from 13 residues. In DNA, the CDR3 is TGTGCCAGCAGGAGACAGGGATCCTACGAGCAGTACTTC. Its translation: CASRRQGSYEQYF.

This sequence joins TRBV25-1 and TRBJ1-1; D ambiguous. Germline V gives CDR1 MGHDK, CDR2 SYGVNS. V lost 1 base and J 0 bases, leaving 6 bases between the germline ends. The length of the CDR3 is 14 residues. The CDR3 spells CASSEWDVNTEAFF. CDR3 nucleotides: TGTGCCAGCAGTGAATGGGATGTGAACACTGAAGCTTTCTTT. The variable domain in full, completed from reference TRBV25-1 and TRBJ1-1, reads EADIYQTPRYLVIGTGKKITLECSQTMGHDKMYWYQQDPGMELHLIHYSYGVNSTEKGDLSSESTVSRIRTEHFPLTLESARPSHTSQYLCASSEWDVNTEAFFGQGTRLTVV.

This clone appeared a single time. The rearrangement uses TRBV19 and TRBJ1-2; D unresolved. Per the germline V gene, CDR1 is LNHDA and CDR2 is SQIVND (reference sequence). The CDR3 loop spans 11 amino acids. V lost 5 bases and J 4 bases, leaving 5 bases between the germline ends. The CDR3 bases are TGTGCCAGTAGTTTGGGCTATGGCTACACCTTC. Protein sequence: CASSLGYGYTF.

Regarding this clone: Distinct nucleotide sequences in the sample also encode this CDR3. This CDR3 is CASSLETGNQPQHF. The DNA of the CDR3 is TGTGCCAGCAGCTTAGAGACAGGGAATCAGCCCCAGCATTTT. The rearrangement joins TRBV7-9 to TRBJ1-5; 7 bases agree with TRBD1. The trim removed 1 base at V and 4 bases at J, leaving 1 base unmatched. In germline, CDR1 is SEHNR, CDR2 FQNEAQ (reference sequence). CDR3 length equals 14 residues.

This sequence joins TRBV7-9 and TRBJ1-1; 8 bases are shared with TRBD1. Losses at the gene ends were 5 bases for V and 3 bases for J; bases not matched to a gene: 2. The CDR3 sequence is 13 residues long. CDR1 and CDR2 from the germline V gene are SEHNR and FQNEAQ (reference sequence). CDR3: CASSAGQDTEAFF. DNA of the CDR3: TGTGCCAGCAGCGCGGGACAGGACACTGAAGCTTTCTTT.

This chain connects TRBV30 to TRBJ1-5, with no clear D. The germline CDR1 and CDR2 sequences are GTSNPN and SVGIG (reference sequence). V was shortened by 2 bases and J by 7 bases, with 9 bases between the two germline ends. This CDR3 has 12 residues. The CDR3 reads CAWSSGGQPQHF. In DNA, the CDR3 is TGTGCCTGGAGTTCAGGCGGCCAGCCCCAGCATTTT.

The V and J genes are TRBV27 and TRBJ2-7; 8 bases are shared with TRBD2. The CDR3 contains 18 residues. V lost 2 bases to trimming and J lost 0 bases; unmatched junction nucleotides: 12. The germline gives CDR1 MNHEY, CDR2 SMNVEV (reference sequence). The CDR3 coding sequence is TGTGCCAGCAGTTTACGCCCGAAAACTAGCGGAACCTCCTACGAGCAGTACTTC. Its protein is CASSLRPKTSGTSYEQYF.

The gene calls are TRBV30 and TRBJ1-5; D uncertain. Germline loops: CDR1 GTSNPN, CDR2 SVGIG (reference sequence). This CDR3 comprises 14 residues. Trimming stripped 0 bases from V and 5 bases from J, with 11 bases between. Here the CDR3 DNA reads TGTGCCTGGAGTGTTGGGTTAGAGGATCAGCCCCAGCATTTT. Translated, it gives CAWSVGLEDQPQHF.

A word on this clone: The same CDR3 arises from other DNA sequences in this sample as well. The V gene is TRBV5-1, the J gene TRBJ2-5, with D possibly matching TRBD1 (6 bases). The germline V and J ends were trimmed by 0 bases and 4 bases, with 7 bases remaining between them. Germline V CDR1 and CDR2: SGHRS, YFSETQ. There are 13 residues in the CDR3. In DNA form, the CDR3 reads TGCGCCAGCAGCTTGGGAGGGGGAGAGACCCAGTACTTC. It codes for CASSLGGGETQYF.

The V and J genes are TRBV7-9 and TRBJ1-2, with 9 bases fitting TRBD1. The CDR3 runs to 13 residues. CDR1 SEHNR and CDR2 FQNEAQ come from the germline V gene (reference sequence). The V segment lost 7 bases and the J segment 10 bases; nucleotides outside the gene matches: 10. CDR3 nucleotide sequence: TGTGCCAGCACCACCGTTTGGGACAGGGACTACACCTTC. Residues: CASTTVWDRDYTF.

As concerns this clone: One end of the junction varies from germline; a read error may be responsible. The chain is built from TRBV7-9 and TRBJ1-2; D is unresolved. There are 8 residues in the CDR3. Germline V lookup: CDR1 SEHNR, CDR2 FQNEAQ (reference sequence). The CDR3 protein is CASSPDNF. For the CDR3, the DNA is TGTGCCAGCAGCCCAGACAACTTC. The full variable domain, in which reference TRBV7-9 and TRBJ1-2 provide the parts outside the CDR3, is DTGVSQNPRHKITKRGQNVTFRCDPISEHNRLYWYRQTLGQGPEFLTYFQNEAQLEKSRLLSDRFSAERPKGSFSTLEIQRTEQGDSAMYLCASSPDNFGSGTRLTVV.

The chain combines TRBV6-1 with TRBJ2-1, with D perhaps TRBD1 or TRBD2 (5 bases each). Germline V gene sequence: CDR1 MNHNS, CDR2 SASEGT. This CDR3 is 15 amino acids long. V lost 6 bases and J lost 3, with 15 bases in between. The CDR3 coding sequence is TGTGCCAGCAGACTCCGGGACCAGGTCTACAATGAGCAGTTCTTC. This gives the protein CASRLRDQVYNEQFF.

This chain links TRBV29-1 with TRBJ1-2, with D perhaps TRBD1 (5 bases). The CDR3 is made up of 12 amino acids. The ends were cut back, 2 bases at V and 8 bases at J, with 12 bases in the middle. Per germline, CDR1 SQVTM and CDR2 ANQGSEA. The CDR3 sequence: CSVENQGGGYTF. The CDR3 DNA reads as TGCAGCGTTGAAAACCAGGGAGGGGGCTACACCTTC.

This CDR3 is CASSLVGLSEKLFF. CDR3 DNA sequence: TGTGCCAGCAGTTTAGTTGGGTTGTCCGAAAAACTGTTTTTT. The chain joins TRBV28 to TRBJ1-4; D remains ambiguous. Germline lookup yields CDR1 MDHEN and CDR2 SYDVKM. The CDR3 covers 14 residues. V lost 2 bases to trimming and J lost 8 bases, with 12 bases between them.

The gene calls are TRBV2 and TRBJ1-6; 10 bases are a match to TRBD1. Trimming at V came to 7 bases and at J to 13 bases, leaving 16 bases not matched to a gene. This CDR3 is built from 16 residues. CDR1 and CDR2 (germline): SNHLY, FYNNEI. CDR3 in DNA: TGTGCCAGCACCAGATCGGGACAGGGGCTTAGGTTTCCCCTCCACTTT. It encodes CASTRSGQGLRFPLHF.

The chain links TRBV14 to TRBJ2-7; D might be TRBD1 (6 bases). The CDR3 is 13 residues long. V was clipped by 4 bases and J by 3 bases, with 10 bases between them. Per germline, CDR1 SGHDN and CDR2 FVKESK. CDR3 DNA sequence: TGTGCCAGCAGCCTACGGACAGTCTACGAGCAGTACTTC. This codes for CASSLRTVYEQYF.

CDR3 sequence (DNA): TGTGCCAGCAGCCAAGACACCAAAAACATTCAGTACTTC. Encoded protein: CASSQDTKNIQYF. The V and J genes are TRBV14 and TRBJ2-4; D is uncertain. In germline, CDR1 is SGHDN, CDR2 FVKESK. V dropped 0 bases and J dropped 2 bases, with 2 bases sitting between them. The CDR3 covers 13 residues.

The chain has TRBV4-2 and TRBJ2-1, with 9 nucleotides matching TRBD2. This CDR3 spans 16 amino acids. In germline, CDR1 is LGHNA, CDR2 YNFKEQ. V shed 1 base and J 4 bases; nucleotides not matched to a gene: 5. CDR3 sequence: CASSQVTSGRYNEQFF. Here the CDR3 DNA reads TGTGCCAGCAGCCAAGTGACTAGCGGTAGATACAATGAGCAGTTCTTC.

CDR3 sequence reads: CASSPQAGAYEQYF. The CDR3 DNA follows: TGTGCCAGCAGCCCCCAGGCGGGAGCCTACGAGCAGTACTTC. V gene TRBV7-2 combines with J gene TRBJ2-7; TRBD2 matches 7 bases. J was trimmed by 2 bases and V by 5 bases; bases with no gene match: 6. Germline V lookup: CDR1 SGHTA, CDR2 FQGNSA. The CDR3 runs 14 residues. The whole variable domain, remainder taken from reference TRBV7-2 and TRBJ2-7, is GAGVSQSPSNKVTEKGKDVELRCDPISGHTALYWYRQSLGQGLEFLIYFQGNSAPDKSGLPSDRFSAERTGGSVSTLTIQRTQQEDSAVYLCASSPQAGAYEQYFGPGTRLTVT.

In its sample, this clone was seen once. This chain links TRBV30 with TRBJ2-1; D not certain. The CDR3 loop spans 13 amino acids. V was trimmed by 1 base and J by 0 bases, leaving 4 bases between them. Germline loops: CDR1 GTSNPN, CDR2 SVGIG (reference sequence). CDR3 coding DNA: TGTGCCTGGAGTGAGGACTCCTACAATGAGCAGTTCTTC. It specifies CAWSEDSYNEQFF.